The clone carrying this T cell receptor beta chain was seen a few times. Antigen specificity is unknown. These data originate in a study of CD8 T cells in ankylosing spondylitis. TCRdb re-called the 5' RACE reads through MiXCR, storing one row per CDR3 protein. The profile covers 700,000 to 850,000 distinct CDR3 sequences, with around 11% appearing a single time and 0.51% taken by the ten largest. General study results and limits: Blood of patients with ankylosing spondylitis appeared to be characterized by a TCR beta motif of several highly homologous variants.

Sequencing was carried out using blood, either unsorted or a sorted T cell fraction (not recorded which). This receptor was taken from a male donor with ankylosing spondylitis.

The DNA of the CDR3 is TGTGCCAGAAGCTTGACCCCATCGGGACACAACACTGAAGCTTTCTTT. This gives the protein CARSLTPSGHNTEAFF. The chain recombines TRBV5-3 with TRBJ1-1, with D possibly TRBD1 on 6 matching bases. TRBV5-3 is flagged as an ORF with uncertain function. The CDR3 extends over 16 amino acids. V dropped 1 base and J dropped 2 bases, with 15 bases sitting between them.